One and the same sample provided the 26 T cell receptor beta chains below, sequenced in a study of OX40 agonist ivuxolimab in advanced cancers. The repertoire was sequenced with immunoSEQ multiplex PCR; TCRdb's copy has only in-frame clones and lacks some. The repertoire holds around 84,000 clones, with 85% to 95% as singletons. Specimen: CD4+ or CD8+ T cells sorted from blood, collected in a trial of the OX40 agonist ivuxolimab. These receptors originate from an adult with an advanced solid tumor such as melanoma, head and neck, liver or kidney cancer.

The chain combines TRBV11-2 with TRBJ2-7; no clear D gene. Per germline, CDR1 SGHAT and CDR2 FQNNGV. Deletions cut 5 bases from V and 7 bases from J, with 18 bases between. This CDR3 comprises 14 residues. CDR3 nucleotides: TGTGCCAGCAGCCTGGTTTTAGGAGAGTCGGAGCAGTACTTC. Residues: CASSLVLGESEQYF.

V and J are TRBV28 and TRBJ1-2; no definite D call. V was clipped by 5 bases and J by 3 bases, with 7 bases between them. Germline values: CDR1 MDHEN, CDR2 SYDVKM. The CDR3 is 12 amino acids. The chain's CDR3 is CASSPQDYGYTF. CDR3 sequence (DNA): TGTGCCAGCAGTCCCCAAGACTATGGCTACACCTTC.

The rearrangement joins TRBV7-9 to TRBJ1-1; TRBD1 matches at 8 bases. The CDR3 has 15 residues. J gave up 0 bases and V 5 bases, and 5 bases lay outside the gene matches. Germline values: CDR1 SEHNR, CDR2 FQNEAQ (reference sequence). CDR3 in amino acids: CASSSRGPVNTEAFF. In DNA form, the CDR3 reads TGTGCCAGCAGCAGCAGGGGGCCGGTGAACACTGAAGCTTTCTTT.

V gene TRBV5-4 combines with J gene TRBJ2-6; D might be TRBD1 (6 bases). Looked up from germline, CDR1 is SGHNT and CDR2 is YYREEE (reference sequence). The ends were cut back, 4 bases at V and 0 bases at J, with 11 bases in the middle. CDR3 length: 16 amino acids. CDR3 region: CASSPTGYSGANVLTF. CDR3 bases: TGTGCCAGCAGCCCGACAGGATACTCTGGGGCCAACGTCCTGACTTTC.

The chain carries TRBV6-5 and TRBJ2-7; D might be TRBD1 or TRBD2, each matching 5 bases. Trimming removed 6 bases at V and 1 base at J, with 16 bases between. Per germline, CDR1 MNHEY and CDR2 SVGAGI. The CDR3 spans 15 residues. CDR3 residues: CASSKGSFSSYEQYF. In nucleotides, the CDR3 is TGTGCCAGCAGCAAGGGGAGCTTCTCTTCCTACGAGCAGTACTTC.

The chain is built from TRBV25-1 and TRBJ2-7, with TRBD1 identical over 7 bases. The V segment lost 3 bases and the J segment 4 bases; nucleotides outside the gene matches: 15. CDR1 is MGHDK, CDR2 SYGVNS, per germline. This CDR3 is 17 amino acids long. The chain's CDR3 is CASSDPRRTGSQYEQYF. The CDR3 DNA follows: TGTGCCAGCAGTGACCCCAGGAGGACAGGATCCCAATACGAGCAGTACTTC.

The rearrangement links TRBV2 to TRBJ1-3, with D uncertain. The CDR3 loop spans 15 amino acids. With 1 base removed from V and 4 bases from J, the gap between germline ends came to 11 bases. Germline V CDR1 and CDR2: SNHLY, FYNNEI. CDR3 region: CASSEDHTSGNTIYF. The CDR3 DNA sequence: TGTGCCAGCAGTGAAGACCACACCTCCGGAAACACCATATATTTT.

The chain has TRBV5-6 and TRBJ2-3; 9 bases are a match to TRBD1. The trim removed 4 bases at V and 4 bases at J, leaving 7 bases unmatched. Germline V CDR1 and CDR2: SGHDT, YYEEEE. The CDR3 totals 15 residues. The chain's CDR3 is CASSAGQGTSDTQYF. The CDR3 nucleotides read TGTGCCAGCAGCGCGGGACAGGGAACATCAGATACGCAGTATTTT.

The V call is TRBV5-4, the J call TRBJ1-2; D is uncertain. This CDR3 region has 13 residues. CDR1 SGHNT and CDR2 YYREEE come from the germline V gene (reference sequence). V was pared by 4 bases and J by 2 bases, with 9 bases between. CDR3 coding DNA: TGTGCCAGCAGCCCGACGGGAAACTATGGCTACACCTTC. Translation: CASSPTGNYGYTF.

The CDR3 here is CASSQVGQAGNTIYF. CDR3 in DNA: TGTGCCAGCAGCCAAGTAGGACAGGCAGGAAACACCATATATTTT. V gene TRBV4-2 combines with J gene TRBJ1-3; 7 bases match TRBD1. The CDR3 spans 15 residues. With 1 base clipped from V and 4 bases from J, the junction kept 4 bases outside the gene matches. Per the germline V gene, CDR1 is LGHNA and CDR2 is YNFKEQ.

This sequence joins TRBV5-1 and TRBJ1-2; D may be TRBD1 (5 bases). Germline V gene data show CDR1 as SGHRS and CDR2 as YFSETQ. This CDR3 comprises 14 residues. Deletions cut 0 bases from V and 4 bases from J, with 10 bases between. CDR3 residues: CASSLAGGAYGYTF. In DNA form, the CDR3 reads TGCGCCAGCAGCTTGGCCGGAGGGGCCTATGGCTACACCTTC. Supplemented by reference TRBV5-1 and TRBJ1-2, the full variable domain reads KAGVTQTPRYLIKTRGQQVTLSCSPISGHRSVSWYQQTPGQGLQFLFEYFSETQRNKGNFPGRFSGRQFSNSRSEMNVSTLELGDSALYLCASSLAGGAYGYTFGSGTRLTVV.

The rearrangement links TRBV5-4 to TRBJ2-2; maybe TRBD2 (5 bases). Per the germline V gene, CDR1 is SGHNT and CDR2 is YYREEE (reference sequence). Trimming pared 4 bases from V and 5 bases from J, leaving 24 bases between. The CDR3 is made up of 18 amino acids. DNA of the CDR3: TGTGCCAGCAGCGCGATCTCCGGGGTTGGGTTAAGAACCGGGGAGCTGTTTTTT. Translating it yields CASSAISGVGLRTGELFF.

The chain links TRBV5-1 to TRBJ1-2, with 7 positions matching TRBD1. The CDR3 consists of 15 residues. V lost 3 bases to trimming and J lost 7 bases; unmatched junction nucleotides: 12. The germline gives CDR1 SGHRS, CDR2 YFSETQ. The CDR3 spells CASSWGDREESGYTF. CDR3 DNA: TGCGCCAGCAGCTGGGGCGACAGGGAGGAAAGTGGCTACACCTTC.

This sequence joins TRBV19 and TRBJ2-3; no clear D. Trimming took off 7 bases at V and 1 base at J, with 9 bases between the two ends. Germline CDR1 reads LNHDA; CDR2 reads SQIVND (reference sequence). CDR3 size: 13 residues. The CDR3 DNA reads as TGTGCCAGTATGGGCAGAGGCACAGATACGCAGTATTTT. Translated, it gives CASMGRGTDTQYF.

The chain couples TRBV4-3 to TRBJ2-1; weak D call: TRBD1 (6 bases). The V and J ends lost 2 bases and 7 bases respectively, with 12 bases between them. The CDR3 contains 14 residues. Per the germline V gene, CDR1 is LGHNA and CDR2 is YSLEER. The CDR3 loop is CASSQSLRGNEQFF. The CDR3 nucleotides read TGCGCCAGCAGCCAATCCCTCAGGGGAAATGAGCAGTTCTTC.

This clone was seen just once. This chain uses TRBV6-5 with TRBJ2-7, with TRBD2 matching over 12 bases. The CDR3 extends over 15 amino acids. V gave up 0 bases and J gave up 6 bases; unmatched junction bases: 3. The germline CDR1 and CDR2 sequences are MNHEY and SVGAGI. This chain's CDR3 is CASSYSTSGSREQYF. In DNA, the CDR3 is TGTGCCAGCAGTTACTCGACTAGCGGGAGTCGCGAGCAGTACTTC.

As concerns this clone: The conserved phenylalanine or tryptophan is not found at the CDR3 terminus, so this likely reflects a read error. The chain is built from TRBV5-1 and TRBJ1-2, with 10 bases identical to TRBD1. With V trimmed by 3 bases and J by 4 bases, 6 bases remained unmatched. The CDR3 consists of 15 residues. The germline CDR1 and CDR2 sequences are SGHRS and YFSETQ. CDR3 protein: CASSSTGGGGYGYTL. In DNA form, the CDR3 reads TGCGCCAGCAGCTCGACAGGGGGCGGAGGCTATGGCTACACCCTC.

The V and J genes are TRBV10-3 and TRBJ2-7; TRBD2 might be the D (6 bases). The CDR3 spans 14 residues. V was pared by 6 bases and J by 4 bases, with 16 bases between. The germline V gene encodes CDR1 ENHRY and CDR2 SYGVKD. The CDR3: CAIRSPGLSYEQYF. CDR3 DNA sequence: TGTGCCATCAGGAGTCCGGGACTGTCTTACGAGCAGTACTTC.

The V gene is TRBV7-9, the J gene TRBJ2-7; D remains ambiguous. This CDR3 has 14 amino acids. Germline values: CDR1 SEHNR, CDR2 FQNEAQ (reference sequence). Trimming shortened V by 6 bases and J by 2 bases, and 14 bases separated the two germline ends. The CDR3 bases are TGTGCCAGCAGGGTGGATGTGGGTCCCTACGAGCAGTACTTC. This encodes CASRVDVGPYEQYF.

This chain links TRBV6-6 with TRBJ2-4; D is ambiguous. The CDR3 covers 14 residues. CDR1 and CDR2 (germline): MNHNY, SVGAGI (reference sequence). The germline V and J ends were trimmed by 7 bases and 4 bases, with 14 bases remaining between them. CDR3 protein: CASTGDRPKNIQYF. The CDR3 nucleotides read TGTGCCAGCACTGGTGACCGGCCTAAAAACATTCAGTACTTC.

This chain joins TRBV5-8 and TRBJ2-5, with TRBD2 matching over 7 bases. After removal of 0 bases from V and 5 bases from J, the junction contained 13 bases not matched to a gene. The length of the CDR3 is 17 residues. Germline CDR1 SGHTS, CDR2 YDEGEE. Here the CDR3 reads CASSLAHLRGSPETQYF. The CDR3 DNA reads TGTGCCAGCAGCTTGGCCCACTTGCGGGGGAGTCCGGAGACCCAGTACTTC.

The CDR3 is CASSPDSLNEQFF. The DNA of the CDR3 is TGTGCCAGCTCACCCGACAGTCTCAATGAGCAGTTCTTC. The V call is TRBV18, the J call TRBJ2-1; TRBD1 might be the D (5 bases). The CDR3 length is 13 residues. Germline V gene lookup returns CDR1 KGHSH and CDR2 LQKENI. The germline V and J ends were trimmed by 3 bases and 6 bases, with 9 bases remaining between them.

This chain connects TRBV18 to TRBJ1-1, with D unresolved. The CDR3 spans 13 residues. Germline lookup yields CDR1 KGHSH and CDR2 LQKENI. Trimming took off 5 bases at V and 3 bases at J, with 10 bases between the two ends. In DNA, the CDR3 is TGTGCCAGCTCATCTAGGGAGGACACTGAAGCTTTCTTT. Protein sequence: CASSSREDTEAFF.

This sequence joins TRBV28 and TRBJ2-1; TRBD2 agrees at 7 bases. J gave up 5 bases and V 7 bases, and 8 bases lay outside the gene matches. The CDR3 length is 14 residues. Germline V gene lookup returns CDR1 MDHEN and CDR2 SYDVKM. CDR3 nucleotides: TGTGCCAGCACCTTCCGGGACTACAACAATGAGCAGTTCTTC. Its protein product is CASTFRDYNNEQFF.

The J gene is TRBJ2-7, the V gene TRBV7-2, with TRBD1 identical over 10 bases. CDR3 size: 15 residues. Trimming cost V 8 bases and J 4 bases; bases outside gene matches: 11. Germline values: CDR1 SGHTA, CDR2 FQGNSA. CDR3 residues: CASSSGGTGVYEQYF. CDR3 DNA: TGTGCCAGCTCCTCGGGGGGGACAGGGGTGTACGAGCAGTACTTC. The full variable domain, with the rest looked up from reference TRBV7-2 and TRBJ2-7, is GAGVSQSPSNKVTEKGKDVELRCDPISGHTALYWYRQSLGQGLEFLIYFQGNSAPDKSGLPSDRFSAERTGGSVSTLTIQRTQQEDSAVYLCASSSGGTGVYEQYFGPGTRLTVT.

This clone appeared a few times. The V and J genes are TRBV27 and TRBJ1-1, with 7 positions matching TRBD1. In germline, CDR1 is MNHEY, CDR2 SMNVEV (reference sequence). V was pared by 6 bases and J by 3 bases, with 7 bases of the junction left unmatched. CDR3 size: 14 residues. CDR3 DNA sequence: TGTGCCAGCAGACTAATCACAGGGGACACTGAAGCTTTCTTT. Amino acids: CASRLITGDTEAFF.